The next 16 T cell receptor beta chains were all read from a single sample in a study of cytomegalovirus exposure and HLA in healthy donors. PCR used 60 Vbeta primers and 13 Jbeta primers. The repertoire was sequenced with immunoSEQ multiplex PCR; TCRdb's copy has only in-frame clones and lacks some. This sample yields around 100,000 clones, of which 7.6% are seen a single time; over 2% belongs to the top ten. Specimen: PBMCs. These receptors originate from a man aged 50 to 59 in good health and CMV-seronegative.

This clone was seen ten or more times. The CDR3, as DNA: TGTGCCAGCAGCCTTGGGGCAGTCCTAGATACGCAGTATTTT. Its protein product is CASSLGAVLDTQYF. The chain combines TRBV6-1 with TRBJ2-3; a weak D match, TRBD1 (5 bases). The V end was cut by 6 bases, the J end by 5 bases, with 15 bases between. Germline V lookup: CDR1 MNHNS, CDR2 SASEGT. The CDR3 extends over 14 amino acids.

This chain uses TRBV7-3 with TRBJ2-1, with 8 bases aligning to TRBD2. This CDR3 contains 15 residues. Germline CDR1 is SGHTA and CDR2 is FQGTGA. The V and J ends lost 3 bases and 7 bases, in that order; junction bases with no gene match: 8. CDR3 bases: TGTGCCAGCAGCTTCACAGCGGGAGTCGGGAATGAGCAGTTCTTC. This gives the protein CASSFTAGVGNEQFF.

This clone has just a few counts. The rearrangement joins TRBV19 to TRBJ2-3; D gene ambiguous. Trimming removed 5 bases at V and 0 bases at J, with 15 bases between. Germline V CDR1 and CDR2: LNHDA, SQIVND (reference sequence). The CDR3 contains 16 residues. The CDR3 region is CASSAKTLLSTDTQYF. The CDR3, as DNA: TGTGCCAGTAGTGCAAAGACACTTCTCAGCACAGATACGCAGTATTTT. Looking up the rest from reference TRBV19 and TRBJ2-3 gives the full variable domain: DGGITQSPKYLFRKEGQNVTLSCEQNLNHDAMYWYRQDPGQGLRLIYYSQIVNDFQKGDIAEGYSVSREKKESFPLTVTSAQKNPTAFYLCASSAKTLLSTDTQYFGPGTRLTVL.

This rearrangement joins TRBV27 to TRBJ2-5; 9 bases map to TRBD1. Germline lookup yields CDR1 MNHEY and CDR2 SMNVEV (reference sequence). V dropped 6 bases and J dropped 7; count of bases not matched to a gene: 6. This CDR3 is 13 amino acids long. CDR3 sequence reads: CASSTGGYATQYF. CDR3 sequence (DNA): TGTGCCAGCAGCACAGGGGGCTACGCGACCCAGTACTTC.

The chain links TRBV28 to TRBJ2-3; D not certain. In germline, CDR1 is MDHEN, CDR2 SYDVKM. The CDR3 has 11 residues. Trimming removed 3 bases from V and 7 bases from J, with 5 bases in between. DNA of the CDR3: TGTGCCAGCAGTTTGCGGTATACGCAGTATTTT. Its translation: CASSLRYTQYF. The full variable domain, rest sourced from reference TRBV28 and TRBJ2-3, is DVKVTQSSRYLVKRTGEKVFLECVQDMDHENMFWYRQDPGLGLRLIYFSYDVKMKEKGDIPEGYSVSREKKERFSLILESASTNQTSMYLCASSLRYTQYFGPGTRLTVL.

The J gene is TRBJ2-3, the V gene TRBV19; 9 bases are shared with TRBD2. This CDR3 is built from 15 residues. In germline, CDR1 is LNHDA, CDR2 SQIVND (reference sequence). Trimming at V came to 9 bases and at J to 4 bases, leaving 11 bases not matched to a gene. CDR3 loop: CASRLAGGPSDTQYF. CDR3 bases: TGTGCCAGCAGGCTCGCGGGGGGGCCCTCAGATACGCAGTATTTT. The whole variable domain, remainder taken from reference TRBV19 and TRBJ2-3, is DGGITQSPKYLFRKEGQNVTLSCEQNLNHDAMYWYRQDPGQGLRLIYYSQIVNDFQKGDIAEGYSVSREKKESFPLTVTSAQKNPTAFYLCASRLAGGPSDTQYFGPGTRLTVL.

The CDR3 region has the DNA TGTGCCAGCAGCCGATCTACCGACAGGCCTCCGGGAGGGACCATATATTTT. It yields the protein CASSRSTDRPPGGTIYF. The chain recombines TRBV9 with TRBJ1-3; D possibly corresponds to TRBD1 (6 bases). The length of the CDR3 is 17 residues. With 4 bases removed from V and 10 bases from J, the gap between germline ends came to 27 bases. Germline CDR1 is SGDLS and CDR2 is YYNGEE.

This clone was seen only a few times. The V gene is TRBV28, the J gene TRBJ2-5, with a possible D match to TRBD2 (6 bases). The CDR3 is 14 residues long. Per germline, CDR1 MDHEN and CDR2 SYDVKM. V was clipped by 3 bases and J by 1 base, with 9 bases between them. CDR3 protein: CASSLGGSQETQYF. CDR3 bases: TGTGCCAGCAGTTTGGGAGGCAGCCAAGAGACCCAGTACTTC.

The V call is TRBV28, the J call TRBJ1-1, with D possibly TRBD1 on 6 matching bases. Looked up from germline, CDR1 is MDHEN and CDR2 is SYDVKM. V dropped 6 bases and J dropped 11 bases, with 16 bases sitting between them. The CDR3 extends over 12 amino acids. The CDR3 reads CASSSQGSLAFF. As DNA, the CDR3 is TGTGCCAGCAGCTCCCAGGGGTCTTTGGCTTTCTTT.

This clone was observed a handful of times. This chain uses TRBV2 with TRBJ1-1, with a weak D call TRBD1 (5 bases). Trimming pared 7 bases from V and 1 base from J, leaving 10 bases between. The germline V gene encodes CDR1 SNHLY and CDR2 FYNNEI. This CDR3 comprises 13 residues. The CDR3 loop is CASIAGSNTEAFF. CDR3 coding DNA: TGTGCCAGCATCGCAGGGTCGAACACTGAAGCTTTCTTT.

The genes are TRBV21-1 and TRBJ2-2; the table's TRBD1 call for D was not verified on the DNA. TRBV21-1 constitutes a pseudogene. This CDR3 is built from 18 residues. This CDR3 is CASSPPISTGSFPGELFF. The DNA of the CDR3 is TGTGCCAGCAGCCCCCCTATCAGTACAGGGTCGTTTCCCGGGGAGCTGTTTTTT.

This clone has more than one count but fewer than ten. The chain carries TRBV19 and TRBJ1-3; the match to TRBD1 covers 8 bases. Germline V gene sequence: CDR1 LNHDA, CDR2 SQIVND (reference sequence). CDR3 length equals 14 residues. The V and J ends lost 5 bases and 3 bases, in that order; junction bases with no gene match: 3. The CDR3 region is CASSLDRVGNTIYF. In DNA form, the CDR3 reads TGTGCCAGTAGTCTGGACAGGGTTGGAAACACCATATATTTT.

CDR3 coding DNA: TGTGCCAGCAGCGGGACAGCCGATGGCTACACCTTC. Translating gives CASSGTADGYTF. The chain links TRBV28 to TRBJ1-2; 7 nucleotides line up with TRBD1. CDR3 length: 12 amino acids. CDR1 and CDR2 (germline): MDHEN, SYDVKM. J was trimmed by 6 bases and V by 6 bases; bases with no gene match: 4.

The chain uses TRBV4-2 and TRBJ2-3; 9 bases map to TRBD2. The CDR3 is 18 residues long. V dropped 2 bases and J dropped 0; count of bases not matched to a gene: 9. CDR1 is LGHNA, CDR2 YNFKEQ, per germline. For the CDR3, the DNA is TGTGCCAGCAGCCAATTGAAGACGGCGGGGGGGAGCACAGATACGCAGTATTTT. Translation gives CASSQLKTAGGSTDTQYF.

A few counts support this clone. The chain employs TRBV28 and TRBJ2-3, with TRBD1 as a possible D gene (5 bases). Trimming shortened V by 4 bases and J by 4 bases, and 6 bases separated the two germline ends. The CDR3 extends over 12 amino acids. The V gene's germline CDR1 is MDHEN and CDR2 SYDVKM. The CDR3 DNA sequence: TGTGCCAGCAGTTCGACAGCAGATACGCAGTATTTT. Its protein is CASSSTADTQYF.

CDR3 sequence: CASSPGQGNYGYTF. DNA for the CDR3: TGTGCCAGCAGCCCGGGACAGGGTAACTATGGCTACACCTTC. The genes are TRBV9 and TRBJ1-2, with 9 positions matching TRBD1. The V gene end was trimmed by 4 bases and the J gene end by 1 base; junction bases not matched to a gene: 2. The CDR3 length is 14 residues. CDR1 and CDR2 from the germline V gene are SGDLS and YYNGEE.